This T cell receptor (beta chain) was captured by sequencing in a study of CD8+CD57+ T cells in acquired aplastic anemia. Study results and limitations: Patients and controls were found to share some 30 CD8+ CDR3 sequences.

Details on this clonotype: Its matching antigen is unknown.

The use of genomic DNA as template underpinned the TCR beta VDJ and CDR3 profiling. TCRdb itself ran the reads through MiXCR, one entry per CDR3 protein. This sample carries hundreds of thousands of distinct CDR3 sequences, around 33% of them seen once, and the ten largest clones take 0.82%. Patients sequenced had flow cytometry evidence of CD8+CD57+ cell expansion. The sequence came from a human donor with aplastic anemia. Source material: sorted CD4+, CD8+, or CD8+CD57+ T cells (not recorded which) from PBMCs.

CDR3 DNA sequence: TGTGCCAGCTCACCATACACCACCTACTATGGCTACACCTTC. It yields the protein CASSPYTTYYGYTF. This chain links TRBV18 with TRBJ1-2, with D unclear. This CDR3 comprises 14 residues. Germline V gene sequence: CDR1 KGHSH, CDR2 LQKENI. Trimming removed 2 bases from V and 3 bases from J, with 10 bases in between.